This TCR beta chain was profiled in a study of T cells in Graves' hyperthyroidism and ophthalmopathy. Germline CDR1 WSHSY, CDR2 SAAADI. V gave up 0 bases and J gave up 2 bases, with 11 bases separating them. The CDR3 runs 15 residues. TCR beta CDR3 regions were amplified from RNA. With the HTBI primer set, the TCR CDR3 went through a first round of RT-PCR. TCRdb re-derived calls from the multiplex PCR reads in MiXCR, one entry per CDR3 protein. There are some 600,000 distinct CDR3 sequences in the sample; about 15% occur only once, and roughly 5.5% lies in the top ten. This clonotype was sampled from a woman aged 25 to 39 with Graves' hyperthyroidism that later progressed to Graves' ophthalmopathy. The sequenced sample consisted of blood. V is TRBV10-2 and J is TRBJ2-7; D unresolved. As DNA, the CDR3 is TGCGCCAGCAGTGAGTCTCAACCTCCTACCTACGAGCAGTACTTC. Translated: CASSESQPPTYEQYF.